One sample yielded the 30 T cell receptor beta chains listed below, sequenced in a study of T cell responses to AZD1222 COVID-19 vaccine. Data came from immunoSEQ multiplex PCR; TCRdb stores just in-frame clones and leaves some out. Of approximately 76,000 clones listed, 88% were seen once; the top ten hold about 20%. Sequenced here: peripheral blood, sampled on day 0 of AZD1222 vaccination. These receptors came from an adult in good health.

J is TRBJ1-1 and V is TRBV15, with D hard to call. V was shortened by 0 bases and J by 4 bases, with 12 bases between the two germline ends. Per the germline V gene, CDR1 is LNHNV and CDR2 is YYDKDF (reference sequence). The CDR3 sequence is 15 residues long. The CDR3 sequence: CATSRDRSAGTEAFF. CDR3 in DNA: TGTGCCACCAGCAGAGATAGGTCCGCCGGCACTGAAGCTTTCTTT.

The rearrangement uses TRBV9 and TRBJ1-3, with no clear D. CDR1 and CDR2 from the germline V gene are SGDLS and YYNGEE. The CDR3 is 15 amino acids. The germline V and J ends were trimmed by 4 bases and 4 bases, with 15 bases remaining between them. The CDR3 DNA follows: TGTGCCAGCAGCCCAGTGGCGTCCTCCGGAAACACCATATATTTT. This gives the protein CASSPVASSGNTIYF.

CDR3 sequence reads: CASSPIYHPVPRGTSSYEQYF. The DNA of the CDR3 is TGTGCCAGCAGTCCCATATACCATCCAGTCCCCCGAGGTACTAGCTCCTACGAGCAGTACTTC. V is TRBV27 and J is TRBJ2-7; maybe TRBD2 (5 bases). CDR1 and CDR2 from the germline V gene are MNHEY and SMNVEV (reference sequence). V lost 5 bases, J lost 0 bases, and 32 bases lay in between. The CDR3 contains 21 residues.

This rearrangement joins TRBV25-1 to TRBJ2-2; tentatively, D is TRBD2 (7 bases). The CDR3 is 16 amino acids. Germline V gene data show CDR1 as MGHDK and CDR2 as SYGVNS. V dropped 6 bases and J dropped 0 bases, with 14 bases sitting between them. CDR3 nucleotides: TGTGCCAGCAGCCAGAGGGGGGGGGCGAACACCGGGGAGCTGTTTTTT. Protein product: CASSQRGGANTGELFF.

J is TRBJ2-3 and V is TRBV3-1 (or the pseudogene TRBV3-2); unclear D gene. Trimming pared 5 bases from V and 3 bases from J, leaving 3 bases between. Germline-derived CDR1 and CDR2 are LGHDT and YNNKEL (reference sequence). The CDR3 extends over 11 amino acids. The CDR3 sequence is CASSLTDTQYF. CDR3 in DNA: TGTGCCAGCAGCTTAACAGATACGCAGTATTTT.

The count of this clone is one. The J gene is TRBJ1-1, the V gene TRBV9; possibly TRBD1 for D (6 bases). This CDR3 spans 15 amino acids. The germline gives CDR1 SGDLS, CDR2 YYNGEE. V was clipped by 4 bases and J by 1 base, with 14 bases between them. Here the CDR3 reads CASSQGSLGNTEAFF. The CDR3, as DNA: TGTGCCAGCAGCCAGGGGAGCCTGGGGAACACTGAAGCTTTCTTT. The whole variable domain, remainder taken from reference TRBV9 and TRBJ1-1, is DSGVTQTPKHLITATGQRVTLRCSPRSGDLSVYWYQQSLDQGLQFLIQYYNGEERAKGNILERFSAQQFPDLHSELNLSSLELGDSALYFCASSQGSLGNTEAFFGQGTRLTVV.

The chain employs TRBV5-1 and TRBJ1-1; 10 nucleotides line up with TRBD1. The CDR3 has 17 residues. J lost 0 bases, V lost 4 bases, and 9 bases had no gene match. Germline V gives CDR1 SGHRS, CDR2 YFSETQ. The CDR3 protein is CASSRAGTGALNTEAFF. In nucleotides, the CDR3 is TGCGCCAGCAGCCGCGCCGGGACAGGGGCCTTGAACACTGAAGCTTTCTTT.

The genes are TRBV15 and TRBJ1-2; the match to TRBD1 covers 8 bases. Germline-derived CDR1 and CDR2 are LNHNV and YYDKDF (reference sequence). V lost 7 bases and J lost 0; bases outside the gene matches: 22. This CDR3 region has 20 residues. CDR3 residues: CATTSREDLAGTGANYGYTF. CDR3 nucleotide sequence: TGTGCCACCACCTCAAGAGAGGATCTAGCCGGGACAGGCGCTAACTATGGCTACACCTTC.

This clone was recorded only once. The CDR3 here is CASSRALGVGETQYF. The CDR3 nucleotides are TGTGCCAGCAGCCGGGCACTTGGCGTAGGAGAGACCCAGTACTTC. J is TRBJ2-5 and V is TRBV4-2; D not resolved. Germline V gene data show CDR1 as LGHNA and CDR2 as YNFKEQ. The V end was cut by 4 bases, the J end by 4 bases, with 16 bases between. The CDR3 consists of 15 residues.

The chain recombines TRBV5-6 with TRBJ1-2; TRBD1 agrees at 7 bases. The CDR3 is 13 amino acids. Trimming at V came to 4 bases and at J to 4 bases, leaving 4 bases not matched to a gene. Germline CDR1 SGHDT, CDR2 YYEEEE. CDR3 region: CASSVWTGYGYTF. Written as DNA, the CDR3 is TGTGCCAGCAGCGTTTGGACAGGCTATGGCTACACCTTC.

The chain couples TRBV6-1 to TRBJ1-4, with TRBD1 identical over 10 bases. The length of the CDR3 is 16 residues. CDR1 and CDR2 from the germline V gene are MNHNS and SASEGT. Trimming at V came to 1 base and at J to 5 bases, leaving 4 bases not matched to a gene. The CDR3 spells CASSEGGGQGNEKLFF. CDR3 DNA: TGTGCCAGCAGTGAAGGGGGGGGACAGGGGAATGAAAAACTGTTTTTT.

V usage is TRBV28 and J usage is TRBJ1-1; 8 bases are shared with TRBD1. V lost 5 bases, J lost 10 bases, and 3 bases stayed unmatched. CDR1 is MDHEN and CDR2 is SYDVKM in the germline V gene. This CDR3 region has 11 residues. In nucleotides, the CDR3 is TGTGCCAGCAGTCGTGACAGGGGAGCTTTCTTT. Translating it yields CASSRDRGAFF.

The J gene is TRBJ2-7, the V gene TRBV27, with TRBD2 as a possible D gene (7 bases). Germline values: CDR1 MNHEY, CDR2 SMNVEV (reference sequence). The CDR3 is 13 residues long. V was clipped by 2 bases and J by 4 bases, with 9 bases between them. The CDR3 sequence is CASSLEGGYEQYF. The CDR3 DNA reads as TGTGCCAGCAGTTTAGAGGGGGGGTACGAGCAGTACTTC.

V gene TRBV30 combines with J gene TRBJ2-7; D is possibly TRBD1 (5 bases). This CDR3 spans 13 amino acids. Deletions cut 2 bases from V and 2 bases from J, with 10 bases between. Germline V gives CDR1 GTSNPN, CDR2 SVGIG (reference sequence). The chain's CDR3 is CAWSSGAAYEQYF. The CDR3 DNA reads TGTGCCTGGAGTTCTGGGGCAGCCTACGAGCAGTACTTC.

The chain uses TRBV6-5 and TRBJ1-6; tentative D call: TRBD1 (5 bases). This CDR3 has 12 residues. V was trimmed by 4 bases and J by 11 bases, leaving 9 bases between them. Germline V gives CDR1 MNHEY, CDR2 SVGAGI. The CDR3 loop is CASSSGLTPLHF. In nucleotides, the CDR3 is TGTGCCAGCAGTTCAGGGCTGACACCCCTCCACTTT.

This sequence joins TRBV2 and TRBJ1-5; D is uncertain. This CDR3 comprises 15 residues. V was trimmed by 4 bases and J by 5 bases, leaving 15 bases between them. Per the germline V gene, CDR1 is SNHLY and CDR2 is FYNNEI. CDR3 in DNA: TGTGCCAGCAGTGGTCGTGCCTCCACCGATCAGCCCCAGCATTTT. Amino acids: CASSGRASTDQPQHF.

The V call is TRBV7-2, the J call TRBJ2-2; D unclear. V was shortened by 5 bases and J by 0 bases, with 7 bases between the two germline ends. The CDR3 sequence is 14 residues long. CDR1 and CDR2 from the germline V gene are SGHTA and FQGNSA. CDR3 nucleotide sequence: TGTGCCAGCAGCCAGACCACGAACACCGGGGAGCTGTTTTTT. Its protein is CASSQTTNTGELFF.

DNA for the CDR3: TGTGCCTGGGAACCGGGACAGGAAAGTGAAGCTTTCTTT. It specifies CAWEPGQESEAFF. The chain links TRBV30 to TRBJ1-1, with 8 nucleotides matching TRBD1. CDR1 and CDR2 (germline): GTSNPN, SVGIG (reference sequence). The CDR3 runs to 13 residues. V dropped 5 bases and J dropped 7; count of bases not matched to a gene: 9.

CDR3 DNA sequence: TGCGCCAGCAGCTTGGTTCTGGTTTCGGGGGAATGGAATGAGCAGTTCTTC. Translation: CASSLVLVSGEWNEQFF. The chain links TRBV5-1 to TRBJ2-1; D perhaps matches TRBD2 (6 bases). V shed 0 bases and J shed 7 bases, with 20 bases lying between them. CDR1 is SGHRS, CDR2 YFSETQ, per germline. This CDR3 has 17 amino acids.

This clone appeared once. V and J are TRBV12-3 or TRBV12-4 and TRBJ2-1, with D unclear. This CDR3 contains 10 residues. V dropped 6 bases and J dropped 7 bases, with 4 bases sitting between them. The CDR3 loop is CASSRNEQFF. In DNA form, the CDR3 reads TGTGCCAGCAGCCGGAATGAGCAGTTCTTC.

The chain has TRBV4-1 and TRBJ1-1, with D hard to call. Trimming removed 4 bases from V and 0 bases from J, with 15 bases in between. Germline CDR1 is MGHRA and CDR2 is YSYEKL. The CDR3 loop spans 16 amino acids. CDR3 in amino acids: CASSPEKMSLNTEAFF. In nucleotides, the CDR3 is TGCGCCAGCAGCCCAGAGAAAATGTCTCTGAACACTGAAGCTTTCTTT.

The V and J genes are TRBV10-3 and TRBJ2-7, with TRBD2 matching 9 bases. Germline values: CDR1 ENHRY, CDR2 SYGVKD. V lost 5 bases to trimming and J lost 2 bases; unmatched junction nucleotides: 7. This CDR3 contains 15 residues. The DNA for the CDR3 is TGTGCCATCAGTCCTCTAGCGGGGCAAACCTACGAGCAGTACTTC. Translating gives CAISPLAGQTYEQYF.

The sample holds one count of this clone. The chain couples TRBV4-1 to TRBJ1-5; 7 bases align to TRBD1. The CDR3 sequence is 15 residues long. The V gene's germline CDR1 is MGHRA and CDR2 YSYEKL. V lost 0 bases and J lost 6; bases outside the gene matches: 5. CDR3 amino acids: CASSQELTGIQPQHF. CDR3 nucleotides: TGCGCCAGCAGCCAAGAGCTGACAGGGATTCAGCCCCAGCATTTT.

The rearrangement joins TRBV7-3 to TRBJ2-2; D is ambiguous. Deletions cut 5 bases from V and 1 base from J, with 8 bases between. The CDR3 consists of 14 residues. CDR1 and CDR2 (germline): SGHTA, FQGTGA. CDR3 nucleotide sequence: TGTGCCAGCAGCCCCTCCAGGAACACCGGGGAGCTGTTTTTT. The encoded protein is CASSPSRNTGELFF.

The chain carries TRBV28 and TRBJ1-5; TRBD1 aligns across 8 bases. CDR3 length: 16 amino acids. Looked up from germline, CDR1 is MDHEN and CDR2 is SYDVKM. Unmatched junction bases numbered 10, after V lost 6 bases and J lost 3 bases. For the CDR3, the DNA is TGTGCCAGCAGATCCACCGACAGGGGCCTCAATCAGCCCCAGCATTTT. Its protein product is CASRSTDRGLNQPQHF.

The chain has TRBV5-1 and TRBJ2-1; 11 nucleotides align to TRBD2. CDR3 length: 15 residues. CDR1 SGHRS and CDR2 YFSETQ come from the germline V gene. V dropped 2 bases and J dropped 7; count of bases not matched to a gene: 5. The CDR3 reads CASSFSGGAGNEQFF. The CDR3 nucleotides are TGCGCCAGCAGCTTTAGCGGGGGGGCAGGGAATGAGCAGTTCTTC.

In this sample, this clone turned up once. CDR3 protein: CASSTPNRGSTEAFF. CDR3 DNA sequence: TGTGCCAGCAGTACCCCAAACAGGGGTAGCACTGAAGCTTTCTTT. This chain links TRBV6-2 or TRBV6-3 with TRBJ1-1; 7 nucleotides align to TRBD1. J gave up 4 bases and V 5 bases, and 10 bases lay outside the gene matches. The CDR3 extends over 15 amino acids. Germline loops: CDR1 MNHEY, CDR2 SVGEGT.

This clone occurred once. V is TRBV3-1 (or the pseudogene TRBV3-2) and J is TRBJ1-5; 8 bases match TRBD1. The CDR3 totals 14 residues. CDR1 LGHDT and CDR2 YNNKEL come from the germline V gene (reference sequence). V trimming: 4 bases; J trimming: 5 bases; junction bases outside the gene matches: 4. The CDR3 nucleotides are TGTGCCAGCAGCCGCAGGGGGCTGGATCAGCCCCAGCATTTT. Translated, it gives CASSRRGLDQPQHF.

Written as DNA, the CDR3 is TGTGCCAGTAGTACTGGGGGTTATGGCTACACCTTC. Its translation is CASSTGGYGYTF. The chain is built from TRBV19 and TRBJ1-2, with D possibly TRBD1 on 5 matching bases. This CDR3 has 12 residues. V dropped 4 bases and J dropped 5 bases, with 8 bases sitting between them. Germline V CDR1 and CDR2: LNHDA, SQIVND (reference sequence).

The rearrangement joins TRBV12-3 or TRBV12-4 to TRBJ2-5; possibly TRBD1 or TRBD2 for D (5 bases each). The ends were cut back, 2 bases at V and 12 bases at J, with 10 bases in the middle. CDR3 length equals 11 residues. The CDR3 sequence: CASSLRGAKYF. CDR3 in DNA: TGTGCCAGCAGTTTACGGGGCGCAAAGTACTTC.